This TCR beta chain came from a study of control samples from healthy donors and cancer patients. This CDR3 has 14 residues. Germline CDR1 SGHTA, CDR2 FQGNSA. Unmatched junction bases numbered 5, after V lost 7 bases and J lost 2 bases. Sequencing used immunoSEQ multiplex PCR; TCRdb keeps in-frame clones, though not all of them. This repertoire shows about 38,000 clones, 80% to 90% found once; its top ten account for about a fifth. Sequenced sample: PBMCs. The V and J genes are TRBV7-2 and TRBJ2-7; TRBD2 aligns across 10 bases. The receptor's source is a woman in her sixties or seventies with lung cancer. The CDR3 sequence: CASTLAGAAYEQYF. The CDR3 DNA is TGTGCCAGCACCCTAGCGGGAGCGGCCTACGAGCAGTACTTC.